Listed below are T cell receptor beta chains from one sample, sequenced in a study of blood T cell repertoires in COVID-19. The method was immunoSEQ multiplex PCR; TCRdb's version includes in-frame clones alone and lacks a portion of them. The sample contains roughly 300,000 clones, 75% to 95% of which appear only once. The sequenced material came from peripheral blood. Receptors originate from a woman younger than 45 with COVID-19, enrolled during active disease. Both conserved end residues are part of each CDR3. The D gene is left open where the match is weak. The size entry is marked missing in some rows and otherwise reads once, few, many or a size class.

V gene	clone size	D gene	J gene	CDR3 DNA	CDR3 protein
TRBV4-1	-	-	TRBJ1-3	TGCGCCAGCACCCCACTCGGCTCTGGAAACACCATATATTTT	CASTPLGSGNTIYF
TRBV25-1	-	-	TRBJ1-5	TGTGCCAGCAGTGAATGGGGCGGACATCAGCCCCAGCATTTT	CASSEWGGHQPQHF
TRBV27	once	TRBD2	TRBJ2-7	TGTGCCAGCCGGACTAGCAAGAACTACCCCTACGAGCAGTACTTC	CASRTSKNYPYEQYF
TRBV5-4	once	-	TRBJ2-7	TGTGCCAGCAGCTTGGATTCCTTTGAGCAGTACTTC	CASSLDSFEQYF
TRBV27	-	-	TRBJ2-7	TGTGCCAGCACCCCCCGCGGTCTAGACTCCTACGAGCAGTACTTC	CASTPRGLDSYEQYF
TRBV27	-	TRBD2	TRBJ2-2	TGTGCCAGCACCTCCCGGCGACTAGCCGAATCGAACACCGGGGAGCTGTTTTTT	CASTSRRLAESNTGELFF
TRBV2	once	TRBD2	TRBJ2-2	TGTGCCAGCAGCCCCAGGAGCGGGGGCACCGGGGAGCTGTTTTTT	CASSPRSGGTGELFF
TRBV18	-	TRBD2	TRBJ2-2	TGTGCCAGCTCACCGCTGACTAGCCTAGCCGGGGAGCTGTTTTTT	CASSPLTSLAGELFF
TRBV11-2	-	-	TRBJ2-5	TGTGCCAGCAGCCACGGGGTACCATCAAGAGAGACCCAGTACTTC	CASSHGVPSRETQYF
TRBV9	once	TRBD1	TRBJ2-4	TGTGCCAGCAGCGTATCGGGACAGGAGCAAAACATTCAGTACTTC	CASSVSGQEQNIQYF
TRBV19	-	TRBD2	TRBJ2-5	TGTGCCAGTAGTACGGGACTACTAGAGACCCAGTACTTC	CASSTGLLETQYF
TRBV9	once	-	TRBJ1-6	TGTGCCAGCAGCGGGGGGGACGGATCACCCCTCCACTTT	CASSGGDGSPLHF
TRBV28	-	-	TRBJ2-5	TGTGCCAGCAGTTTTACGGGTCTCGAGACCCAGTACTTC	CASSFTGLETQYF
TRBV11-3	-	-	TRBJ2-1	TGTGCCAGCAGCTCCTGGGACTCCGATGAGCAGTTCTTC	CASSSWDSDEQFF
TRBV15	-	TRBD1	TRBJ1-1	TGTGCCACCAGCACCACCTACCCCGTCGGGCAGGGGGCTGCTGAAGCTTTCTTT	CATSTTYPVGQGAAEAFF
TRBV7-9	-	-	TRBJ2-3	TGTGCCAGCAAGGGAAGGGGGGGAGATACGCAGTATTTT	CASKGRGGDTQYF
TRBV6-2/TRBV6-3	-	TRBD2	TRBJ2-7	TGTGCCAGCAGTTACCCCCCCTTCGGAGCGGGGGGCTACGAGCAGTACTTC	CASSYPPFGAGGYEQYF
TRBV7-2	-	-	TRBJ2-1	TGTGCCAGCAGCTTAGACGGGTACAATGAGCAGTTCTTC	CASSLDGYNEQFF
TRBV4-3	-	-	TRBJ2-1	TGCGCCAGCAGCCAAGCTGACAGCGACTCCTACAATGAGCAGTTCTTC	CASSQADSDSYNEQFF
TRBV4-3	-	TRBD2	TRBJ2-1	TGCGCCAGCAGCATAGCGGGAGCTTTGAGCAATGAGCAGTTCTTC	CASSIAGALSNEQFF
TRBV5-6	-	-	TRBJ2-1	TGTGCCAGCAGCTTGCTGGTGCAGGGCCCCCGATTCTTC	CASSLLVQGPRFF
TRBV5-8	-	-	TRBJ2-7	TGTGCCAGCAGCTTGGAAGCACGAGCCCCCTACGAGCAGTACTTC	CASSLEARAPYEQYF
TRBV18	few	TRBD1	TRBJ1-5	TGTGCCAGCTCACCGACAGGGGATCAGCCCCAGCATTTT	CASSPTGDQPQHF
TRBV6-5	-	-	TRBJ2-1	TGTGCCAGTACCCCTGGCCCCTACAATGAGCAGTTCTTC	CASTPGPYNEQFF
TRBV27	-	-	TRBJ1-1	TGTGTCACTTTGGTCGGGAGAGAAGCTTTCTTT	CVTLVGREAFF
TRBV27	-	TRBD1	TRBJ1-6	TGTGCCAGCACCCGAACAGGGGTGAATTCACCCCTCCACTTT	CASTRTGVNSPLHF
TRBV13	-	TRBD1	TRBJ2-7	TGTGCCAGCAGCTTAGGCCCGGGACAGGGGCGTTCCTACGAGCAGTACTTC	CASSLGPGQGRSYEQYF
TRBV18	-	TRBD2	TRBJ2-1	TGTGCCAGCTCACCACCTAGCGGGATAGGTGAGCAGTTCTTC	CASSPPSGIGEQFF
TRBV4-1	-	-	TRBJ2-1	TGCGCCAGCAGCCAAGGGTGGAGTCAATCCTACAATGAGCAGTTCTTC	CASSQGWSQSYNEQFF
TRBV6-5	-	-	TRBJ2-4	TGTGCCAGCAGTTACCCTCAGGTAGCCAAAAACATTCAGTACTTC	CASSYPQVAKNIQYF
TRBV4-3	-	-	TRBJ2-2	TGCGCCAGCAGCCAAGATTTTGGGCAGGGGCATACCGGGGAGCTGTTTTTT	CASSQDFGQGHTGELFF
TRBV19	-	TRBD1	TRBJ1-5	TGTGCCAGTACCGGACAGGGTTTCCGCAATCAGCCCCAGCATTTT	CASTGQGFRNQPQHF
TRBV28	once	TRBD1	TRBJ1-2	TGTGCCAGCACCGAGATAGGGACAGGGAAAGGCTACACCTTC	CASTEIGTGKGYTF
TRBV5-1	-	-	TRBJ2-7	TGCGCCAGCAGCCTCCGTGACGAGCAGTACTTC	CASSLRDEQYF
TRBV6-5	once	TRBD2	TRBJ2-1	TGTGCCAGCAGTTTCAGGACTAGCGGGAGGCCCTATGAGCAGTTCTTC	CASSFRTSGRPYEQFF
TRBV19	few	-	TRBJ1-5	TGTGCCAGTAGTATCAGGGGCTGGGATCAGCCCCAGCATTTT	CASSIRGWDQPQHF
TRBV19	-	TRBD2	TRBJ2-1	TGTGCCAGTGGAGGGTGGACTAGCGGGAGGGGTGAGCAGTTCTTC	CASGGWTSGRGEQFF
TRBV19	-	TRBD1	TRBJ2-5	TGTGCCAGTAGTAGACAGGGGCAAGAGACCCAGTACTTC	CASSRQGQETQYF
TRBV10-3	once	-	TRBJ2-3	TGTGCCATCAGTGACCTTACAACGCAGTATTTT	CAISDLTTQYF
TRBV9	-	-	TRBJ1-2	TGTGCCAGCAGCACCTACCCAACAGGGATCTATGGCTACACCTTC	CASSTYPTGIYGYTF